Following are 32 T cell receptor beta chains from one sample sequenced in a study of vaccination effects on CD4 cells after COVID-19. TCRdb's copy holds only in-frame clones and misses some; the assay was immunoSEQ multiplex PCR. This sample has around 46,000 clones, with 67% found just once. Subsequent to a culture period of 10 to 11 days, CD4+ T cells were isolated. For these TCRs, the target antigens are not known. The sample was CD4+ T cells from PBMCs cultured without peptide, taken before COVID-19 vaccination. These receptors were obtained from a human donor who received a COVID-19 vaccine.

The chain links TRBV7-8 to TRBJ1-5, with TRBD1 identical over 8 bases. After removal of 6 bases from V and 6 bases from J, the junction contained 7 bases not matched to a gene. The CDR3 consists of 14 residues. Germline-derived CDR1 and CDR2 are SGHVS and FQNEAQ. The CDR3 reads CASSLDRGSQPQHF. DNA of the CDR3: TGTGCCAGCAGTCTTGACAGGGGAAGTCAGCCCCAGCATTTT.

The V and J genes are TRBV5-1 and TRBJ2-7; 8 positions agree with TRBD1. The germline V gene encodes CDR1 SGHRS and CDR2 YFSETQ. The junction had 7 bases not matched to a gene; V was cut back by 1 base and J by 7 bases. The CDR3 covers 14 residues. In DNA, the CDR3 is TGCGCCAGCAGCTTGAGGCAGGGGGCGAGGGAGCAGTACTTC. Translated: CASSLRQGAREQYF.

The chain joins TRBV3-1 (or the pseudogene TRBV3-2) to TRBJ2-2, with 10 bases matching TRBD2. V gave up 3 bases and J gave up 5 bases; unmatched junction bases: 6. The CDR3 spans 16 residues. Germline CDR1 LGHDT, CDR2 YNNKEL (reference sequence). The CDR3 bases are TGTGCCAGCAGCCACGGAGCGGGGGGGCGAACCGGGGAGCTGTTTTTT. Translation: CASSHGAGGRTGELFF.

V usage is TRBV3-1 (or the pseudogene TRBV3-2) and J usage is TRBJ2-5; D is undetermined. The CDR3 covers 13 residues. Trimming took 1 base from V and 4 from J, leaving 7 bases between them. The germline V gene encodes CDR1 LGHDT and CDR2 YNNKEL (reference sequence). CDR3 in DNA: TGTGCCAGCAGCCAAGCCTCAATAGAGACCCAGTACTTC. Its protein is CASSQASIETQYF.

The genes are TRBV6-5 and TRBJ1-1; D uncertain. Germline-derived CDR1 and CDR2 are MNHEY and SVGAGI. V was clipped by 4 bases and J by 1 base, with 10 bases between them. There are 14 residues in the CDR3. The CDR3 DNA follows: TGTGCCAGCAGTTTCCGTCCAACGAACACTGAAGCTTTCTTT. It codes for CASSFRPTNTEAFF.

Only a few counts were recorded for this clone. In nucleotides, the CDR3 is TGTGCCTGGAGTTCTAGGGGAACTAATGAAAAACTGTTTTTT. It codes for CAWSSRGTNEKLFF. The chain carries TRBV30 and TRBJ1-4, with a possible D match to TRBD1 (5 bases). V was shortened by 2 bases and J by 1 base, with 8 bases between the two germline ends. In germline, CDR1 is GTSNPN, CDR2 SVGIG (reference sequence). The CDR3 runs to 14 residues.

This rearrangement joins TRBV6-1 to TRBJ1-2, with TRBD1 matching over 8 bases. Germline-derived CDR1 and CDR2 are MNHNS and SASEGT. CDR3 length equals 17 residues. V dropped 1 base and J dropped 3; count of bases not matched to a gene: 10. DNA for the CDR3: TGTGCCAGCAGTGAAGTGGCAGGGGGCGCCTTACACTATGGCTACACCTTC. It is translated as CASSEVAGGALHYGYTF.

The V gene is TRBV2, the J gene TRBJ1-6; maybe TRBD1 (5 bases). There are 13 residues in the CDR3. The germline CDR1 and CDR2 sequences are SNHLY and FYNNEI. V was clipped by 6 bases and J by 10 bases, with 13 bases between them. DNA of the CDR3: TGTGCCAGCAGGGGGCGCCAGGTGTCACCCCTCCACTTT. Translating gives CASRGRQVSPLHF.

A few counts support this clone. V gene TRBV5-8 combines with J gene TRBJ1-2; D is uncertain. From germline, CDR1 is SGHTS and CDR2 YDEGEE. The CDR3 is 14 residues long. Trimming removed 0 bases at V and 2 bases at J, with 8 bases between. The CDR3 protein is CASSLAEDNYGYTF. The CDR3 region has the DNA TGTGCCAGCAGCTTGGCCGAGGACAACTATGGCTACACCTTC.

The rearrangement joins TRBV7-8 to TRBJ1-3, with D perhaps matching TRBD1 (5 bases). Per the germline V gene, CDR1 is SGHVS and CDR2 is FQNEAQ. This CDR3 contains 17 residues. V gave up 4 bases and J gave up 0 bases, with 16 bases separating them. CDR3 bases: TGTGCCAGCAGCTACCGCCCGACAGTCGACTCTGGAAACACCATATATTTT. Translated: CASSYRPTVDSGNTIYF. Based on the CDR3 plus reference TRBV7-8 and TRBJ1-3, the full variable domain is GAGVSQSPRYKVAKRGQDVALRCDPISGHVSLFWYQQALGQGPEFLTYFQNEAQLDKSGLPSDRFFAERPEGSVSTLKIQRTQQEDSAVYLCASSYRPTVDSGNTIYFGEGSWLTVV.

V is TRBV6-5 and J is TRBJ1-5; D is ambiguous. The V end was cut by 0 bases, the J end by 4 bases, with 10 bases between. Germline lookup yields CDR1 MNHEY and CDR2 SVGAGI. The CDR3 has 15 amino acids. CDR3 sequence: CASSYSIRRNQPQHF. In nucleotides, the CDR3 is TGTGCCAGCAGTTACTCGATCCGAAGAAATCAGCCCCAGCATTTT.

This chain uses TRBV7-3 with TRBJ2-2; tentatively, D is TRBD1 or TRBD2 (7 bases each). CDR3 length: 15 amino acids. Trimming took off 1 base at V and 6 bases at J, with 12 bases between the two ends. CDR1 and CDR2 from the germline V gene are SGHTA and FQGTGA. This CDR3 is CASSLKAGGAGELFF. DNA for the CDR3: TGTGCCAGCAGCTTAAAGGCAGGGGGGGCCGGGGAGCTGTTTTTT.

The chain links TRBV4-1 to TRBJ2-3; 10 nucleotides align to TRBD2. Germline CDR1 and CDR2: MGHRA and YSYEKL. The CDR3 is 15 residues long. V lost 4 bases and J lost 1; bases outside the gene matches: 2. Here the CDR3 reads CASSLGTSGTDTQYF. As DNA, the CDR3 is TGCGCCAGCAGCCTCGGGACTAGCGGCACAGATACGCAGTATTTT.

The rearrangement uses TRBV19 and TRBJ1-6; the D gene is possibly TRBD1 (6 bases). This CDR3 spans 16 amino acids. Germline loops: CDR1 LNHDA, CDR2 SQIVND (reference sequence). The V and J ends lost 6 bases and 9 bases respectively, with 21 bases between them. In DNA form, the CDR3 reads TGTGCCAGTAGCCCCACTTGGGGACAAGCTAGTTCACCCCTCCACTTT. Protein sequence: CASSPTWGQASSPLHF.

The genes are TRBV6-5 and TRBJ1-2; perhaps TRBD1 as D (5 bases). The CDR3 covers 14 residues. Trimming shortened V by 0 bases and J by 4 bases, and 9 bases separated the two germline ends. Germline CDR1 and CDR2: MNHEY and SVGAGI. The DNA of the CDR3 is TGTGCCAGCAGTTACTCGATCAGGGCCTATGGCTACACCTTC. Residues: CASSYSIRAYGYTF.

This clone showed up just once. The chain recombines TRBV4-1 with TRBJ2-7; 7 bases are a match to TRBD1. The CDR3 contains 14 residues. With V trimmed by 4 bases and J by 1 base, 4 bases remained unmatched. Per the germline V gene, CDR1 is MGHRA and CDR2 is YSYEKL. The CDR3 loop reads CASSRPGQSYEQYF. DNA for the CDR3: TGCGCCAGCAGCCGACCGGGACAGTCCTACGAGCAGTACTTC.

V gene TRBV10-3 combines with J gene TRBJ1-3; a possible D gene is TRBD1 (5 bases). The CDR3 is 14 residues long. CDR1 is ENHRY and CDR2 is SYGVKD in the germline V gene. V lost 6 bases and J lost 4, with 13 bases in between. The CDR3 loop reads CAISAGAPGNTIYF. For the CDR3, the DNA is TGTGCCATCAGCGCCGGGGCCCCGGGAAACACCATATATTTT.

In its sample, this clone was seen once. The chain combines TRBV7-2 with TRBJ2-1; 12 positions match TRBD2. The CDR3 sequence is 17 residues long. Germline lookup yields CDR1 SGHTA and CDR2 FQGNSA. V lost 5 bases, J lost 5 bases, and 10 bases stayed unmatched. The CDR3 sequence is CASSRSASGGAHNEQFF. CDR3 coding DNA: TGTGCCAGCAGCCGCTCAGCTAGCGGGGGGGCCCACAATGAGCAGTTCTTC.

The table lists this clone with a count of one. V gene TRBV15 combines with J gene TRBJ1-2; 11 bases agree with TRBD1. Germline CDR1 LNHNV, CDR2 YYDKDF (reference sequence). This CDR3 comprises 16 residues. V shed 5 bases, J shed 4 bases, and the junction held 9 bases outside the gene matches. CDR3 residues: CATSPQDRGLIYGYTF. CDR3 coding DNA: TGTGCCACCAGCCCCCAGGACAGGGGGCTGATCTATGGCTACACCTTC.

This chain uses TRBV10-3 with TRBJ2-6; no clear D. The CDR3 is 14 amino acids. The V end was cut by 4 bases, the J end by 0 bases, with 4 bases between. Per germline, CDR1 ENHRY and CDR2 SYGVKD. The CDR3 sequence: CAISGDSGANVLTF. The CDR3 nucleotides read TGTGCCATCAGTGGAGACTCTGGGGCCAACGTCCTGACTTTC.

J is TRBJ1-4 and V is TRBV3-1 (or the pseudogene TRBV3-2), with TRBD1 matching over 12 bases. Trimming took 3 bases from V and 8 from J; bases not matched to a gene: 4. CDR1 and CDR2 from the germline V gene are LGHDT and YNNKEL (reference sequence). This CDR3 is built from 15 residues. CDR3 nucleotides: TGTGCCAGCAGCCAGGGACAGGGGGCGGTGGAAAAACTGTTTTTT. Translated: CASSQGQGAVEKLFF.

The DNA for the CDR3 is TGTGCCAGTAGACGCCGGGGCAGCACAGATACGCAGTATTTT. Protein sequence: CASRRRGSTDTQYF. The chain links TRBV19 to TRBJ2-3; D could derive from TRBD1 or TRBD2 (5 bases each). This CDR3 has 14 amino acids. CDR1 LNHDA and CDR2 SQIVND come from the germline V gene (reference sequence). V was cut by 6 bases and J by 0 bases, with 10 bases left in between.

This clone was counted a few times. The chain carries TRBV5-6 and TRBJ1-1, with a possible D match to TRBD1 (6 bases). V was trimmed by 4 bases and J by 4 bases, leaving 14 bases between them. The CDR3 is 14 amino acids. Per germline, CDR1 SGHDT and CDR2 YYEEEE. The CDR3 DNA follows: TGTGCCAGCAGCCGACAGGCAGGGATCACTGAAGCTTTCTTT. It translates to CASSRQAGITEAFF.

The chain links TRBV3-1 (or the pseudogene TRBV3-2) to TRBJ1-2; TRBD1 aligns across 7 bases. This CDR3 contains 17 residues. V lost 4 bases and J lost 3; bases outside the gene matches: 14. Germline-derived CDR1 and CDR2 are LGHDT and YNNKEL (reference sequence). CDR3 residues: CASSLGVTGPLDYGYTF. CDR3 in DNA: TGTGCCAGCAGCCTAGGTGTGACAGGGCCGTTAGACTATGGCTACACCTTC.

The DNA of the CDR3 is TGCAGTGCTAGTAACGGTCCCTCCTACGAGCAGTACTTC. As protein: CSASNGPSYEQYF. The chain joins TRBV20-1 to TRBJ2-7; D unclear. The CDR3 loop spans 13 amino acids. The V gene lost 3 bases and the J gene lost 0 bases, with 9 bases spanning the gap. Germline V gene data show CDR1 as DFQATT and CDR2 as SNEGSKA (reference sequence).

The V and J genes are TRBV30 and TRBJ1-2; TRBD1 agrees at 8 bases. J gave up 6 bases and V 3 bases, and 6 bases lay outside the gene matches. The CDR3 length is 13 residues. Per the germline V gene, CDR1 is GTSNPN and CDR2 is SVGIG (reference sequence). CDR3 in amino acids: CAWRTGVLDGYTF. The DNA for the CDR3 is TGTGCCTGGAGGACAGGGGTTTTGGATGGCTACACCTTC.

This clone was counted between two and nine times. In nucleotides, the CDR3 is TGTGCCAGCTCACCACCTAGCGGGGCGGAGACCCAGTACTTC. Translating gives CASSPPSGAETQYF. This sequence joins TRBV18 and TRBJ2-5; 8 nucleotides match TRBD2. The CDR3 length is 14 residues. Germline V gene sequence: CDR1 KGHSH, CDR2 LQKENI. V gave up 0 bases and J gave up 5 bases; unmatched junction bases: 2.

V and J are TRBV6-5 and TRBJ1-2, with D unresolved. Germline V lookup: CDR1 MNHEY, CDR2 SVGAGI. With 6 bases removed from V and 4 bases from J, the gap between germline ends came to 12 bases. The CDR3 length is 13 residues. CDR3 nucleotides: TGTGCCAGCAGGGCCGTCAGGACCTATGGCTACACCTTC. Protein: CASRAVRTYGYTF.

This chain joins TRBV28 and TRBJ2-7; 9 nucleotides align to TRBD1. The CDR3 is made up of 16 amino acids. With V trimmed by 4 bases and J by 4 bases, 11 bases remained unmatched. Germline V gene lookup returns CDR1 MDHEN and CDR2 SYDVKM. CDR3 loop: CASSSNPGQGIYEQYF. In nucleotides, the CDR3 is TGTGCCAGCAGTTCCAACCCGGGACAGGGTATTTACGAGCAGTACTTC.

The chain employs TRBV2 and TRBJ1-2; 8 bases match TRBD1. The CDR3 is made up of 13 amino acids. With V trimmed by 5 bases and J by 2 bases, 1 base remained unmatched. From germline, CDR1 is SNHLY and CDR2 FYNNEI. CDR3 sequence: CASSWTGNYGYTF. The CDR3 nucleotides are TGTGCCAGCAGTTGGACAGGGAACTATGGCTACACCTTC.

This chain joins TRBV30 and TRBJ2-3, with D maybe TRBD2 (7 bases). The V end was cut by 7 bases, the J end by 10 bases, with 24 bases between. The CDR3 is made up of 14 amino acids. Germline values: CDR1 GTSNPN, CDR2 SVGIG (reference sequence). The CDR3 spells CAFRPGGPGGPQYF. The CDR3 DNA reads TGTGCCTTTAGACCTGGGGGCCCGGGGGGTCCGCAGTATTTT.

This clone appeared a few times. Germline and junction disagree at one end, which may indicate a read error. This chain uses TRBV28 with TRBJ1-2; D might be TRBD1 (5 bases). CDR1 MDHEN and CDR2 SYDVKM come from the germline V gene. The CDR3 runs 11 residues. The CDR3 here is CASSMGPSVSF. CDR3 bases: TGTGCCAGCAGTATGGGACCGTCTGTCTCCTTC.